Presented here are 20 T cell receptor beta chains from one specimen sequenced in a study of blood T cells in healthy people across ages. Next came a second PCR, run for about 6 to 11 cycles, which used a sample-barcoded 5' primer along with a J-beta primer mix. TCRdb re-derived calls from the 5' RACE reads in MiXCR, one entry per CDR3 protein. The data contain 1.4 million or so distinct CDR3 sequences, 42% of them singletons. Sequenced material: blood. These receptors all stem from a woman in her late teens or twenties in good health.

The chain uses TRBV27 and TRBJ1-3, with D possibly matching TRBD1 (6 bases). Per the germline V gene, CDR1 is MNHEY and CDR2 is SMNVEV (reference sequence). There are 16 residues in the CDR3. V was pared by 5 bases and J by 0 bases, with 14 bases between. Here the CDR3 DNA reads TGTGCCAGCAGTCGTACAGGGATAGCCTCTGGAAACACCATATATTTT. Its translation: CASSRTGIASGNTIYF.

This chain joins TRBV29-1 and TRBJ1-1; 8 positions agree with TRBD1. Germline V gives CDR1 SQVTM, CDR2 ANQGSEA. The ends lost 7 bases at V and 4 bases at J; junction bases unmatched: 8. CDR3 length: 13 amino acids. The CDR3 DNA reads as TGCAGCGGTGGACAGGGTTTGGGCACTGAAGCTTTCTTT. This encodes CSGGQGLGTEAFF.

Points on this clonotype: The junction departs from germline at one end; a sequencing error may be responsible. The chain couples TRBV20-1 to TRBJ1-2; no clear D gene. Germline assignment: CDR1 DFQATT and CDR2 SNEGSKA (reference sequence). This CDR3 contains 9 residues. The CDR3 here is CSAAVGYTF. The CDR3 DNA reads TGCAGTGCGGCGGTGGGCTACACTTTC.

This clonotype was observed a handful of times. The rearrangement joins TRBV6-5 to TRBJ2-1; 9 bases are shared with TRBD2. The J call may be wrong; the DNA end is better matched by TRBJ2-7. Germline values: CDR1 MNHEY, CDR2 SVGAGI. The CDR3 has 18 residues. CDR3 nucleotide sequence: TGTGCCAGCAGTTACTCCTTCAGTAGCGGGAGCTCCTACAATGAGCAGTACTTC. It codes for CASSYSFSSGSSYNEQYF.

The rearrangement uses TRBV21-1 and TRBJ2-7; the D segment call TRBD1 is taken from the table without a DNA check. The J call is doubtful: the DNA matches TRBJ2-5 better. TRBV21-1 is classified as a pseudogene. The length of the CDR3 is 12 residues. The CDR3 DNA follows: TGTGCCAGCAGCAAACGGGCCGGGACCCAGTACTTC. This sequence encodes CASSKRAGTQYF.

The chain combines TRBV6-5 with TRBJ1-2; D unresolved. The germline V and J ends were trimmed by 2 bases and 4 bases, with 14 bases remaining between them. Germline CDR1 MNHEY, CDR2 SVGAGI. This CDR3 is 15 amino acids long. For the CDR3, the DNA is TGTGCCAGCAGTTACCTGGCTATCGCAGGCTATGGCTACACCTTC. Translated, it gives CASSYLAIAGYGYTF.

Only a few counts were recorded for this clonotype. The J gene is TRBJ1-4, the V gene TRBV7-8; no clear D. CDR1 and CDR2 (germline): SGHVS, FQNEAQ. The CDR3 covers 15 residues. V was pared by 3 bases and J by 5 bases, with 13 bases between. In DNA, the CDR3 is TGTGCCAGCAGCTTTGCCCGGCGGGTCAATGAAAAACTGTTTTTT. Protein: CASSFARRVNEKLFF.

The V gene is TRBV3-1, the J gene TRBJ2-1; TRBD2 agrees at 14 bases. The J call is doubtful: the DNA matches TRBJ2-7 better. Germline CDR1 is LGHDT and CDR2 is YNNKEL (reference sequence). The CDR3 runs 16 residues. The CDR3 DNA reads TGTGCCAGCAGTTATGGGACTAGCGGGAGTAGGAATGAGCAGTACTTC. This translates into CASSYGTSGSRNEQYF.

This chain links TRBV12-3 or TRBV12-4 with TRBJ1-2; a weak D match, TRBD1 (6 bases). Between the trimmed V and J ends, which lost 5 bases and 6 bases, there was a span of 19 bases. This CDR3 is built from 15 residues. The CDR3 sequence: CASSQSYQGIDGYTF. The CDR3 coding sequence is TGTGCCAGCAGTCAAAGCTATCAGGGGATCGATGGCTACACCTTC.

This chain joins TRBV7-9 and TRBJ2-3; D is uncertain. V shed 8 bases and J shed 2 bases, with 11 bases lying between them. Germline CDR1 SEHNR, CDR2 FQNEAQ (reference sequence). The CDR3 spans 13 residues. The CDR3 is CASVSRDTDTQYF. The CDR3 region has the DNA TGTGCCAGCGTTTCTAGGGACACAGATACGCAGTATTTT.

In its sample, this clonotype was seen a few times. The chain couples TRBV4-3 to TRBJ2-7; D possibly corresponds to TRBD2 (6 bases). The V end was cut by 0 bases, the J end by 3 bases, with 15 bases between. CDR3 size: 16 residues. Germline CDR1 and CDR2: LGHNA and YSLEER. The CDR3 DNA reads as TGCGCCAGCAGCCAAGATTTTGAGGGAGGCCACTACGAGCAGTACTTC. The encoded protein is CASSQDFEGGHYEQYF.

The genes are TRBV27 and TRBJ2-7, with 12 bases that match TRBD2. Per germline, CDR1 MNHEY and CDR2 SMNVEV (reference sequence). V was pared by 5 bases and J by 6 bases, with 8 bases of the junction left unmatched. The CDR3 has 15 amino acids. CDR3 region: CASSPYTSGGPEQYF. The DNA of the CDR3 is TGTGCCAGCAGTCCCTACACTAGCGGGGGGCCCGAGCAGTACTTC.

DNA for the CDR3: TGTGCCAGCAGCATACCCAGAAGGGGGGGCGTCAGCTATGGCTACACCTTC. Translated: CASSIPRRGGVSYGYTF. V usage is TRBV6-1 and J usage is TRBJ1-2; possible D gene TRBD1, 6 bases. This CDR3 comprises 17 residues. Trimming pared 6 bases from V and 4 bases from J, leaving 24 bases between. The germline CDR1 and CDR2 sequences are MNHNS and SASEGT.

The chain recombines TRBV4-1 with TRBJ2-4, with 8 bases fitting TRBD1. Germline trimming cut 3 bases from V and 0 bases from J; bases unmatched to any gene: 10. The CDR3 has 18 residues. Germline CDR1 is MGHRA and CDR2 is YSYEKL. This chain's CDR3 is CASSQGLSGGRAKNIQYF. As DNA, the CDR3 is TGCGCCAGCAGCCAGGGGCTTTCAGGGGGCCGAGCCAAAAACATTCAGTACTTC.

This clonotype was counted a few times. The chain joins TRBV7-9 to TRBJ2-1; D is uncertain. Germline V lookup: CDR1 SEHNR, CDR2 FQNEAQ (reference sequence). The CDR3 covers 12 residues. V was trimmed by 6 bases and J by 4 bases, leaving 7 bases between them. In nucleotides, the CDR3 is TGTGCCAGCAGAGTGGGTTACAATGAGCAGTTCTTC. Amino acids: CASRVGYNEQFF.

The V gene is TRBV6-2 or TRBV6-3, the J gene TRBJ2-3, with TRBD2 identical over 8 bases. V trimming: 7 bases; J trimming: 5 bases; junction bases outside the gene matches: 8. This CDR3 is 14 amino acids long. Per the germline V gene, CDR1 is MNHEY and CDR2 is SVGEGT. This CDR3 is CASTQRESGDTQYF. CDR3 nucleotides: TGTGCCAGCACCCAGCGGGAGTCCGGAGATACGCAGTATTTT.

This rearrangement joins TRBV25-1 to TRBJ1-1, with a possible D match to TRBD1 (5 bases). Trimming took off 1 base at V and 9 bases at J, with 12 bases between the two ends. Germline loops: CDR1 MGHDK, CDR2 SYGVNS. The CDR3 is 13 amino acids. CDR3 bases: TGTGCCAGCAGTGAATGGTGGGGGGATCAAGCTTTCTTT. Protein product: CASSEWWGDQAFF.

The chain has TRBV16 and TRBJ2-7; D is possibly TRBD2 (6 bases). V lost 4 bases, J lost 3 bases, and 13 bases lay in between. This CDR3 contains 14 residues. Germline V gene sequence: CDR1 KGHSY, CDR2 FQNENV. CDR3 sequence reads: CASSPVSGGYEQYF. The CDR3 region has the DNA TGTGCCAGCAGCCCTGTTTCCGGGGGCTACGAGCAGTACTTC.

The sample holds a few counts of this clonotype. The chain is built from TRBV27 and TRBJ1-4; TRBD1 agrees at 9 bases. J lost 10 bases, V lost 0 bases, and 9 bases had no gene match. The CDR3 loop spans 16 amino acids. CDR1 and CDR2 from the germline V gene are MNHEY and SMNVEV (reference sequence). In nucleotides, the CDR3 is TGTGCCAGCAGTTTATCGCCCGGGACAGGGTTAGGAAAACTGTTTTTT. Translating gives CASSLSPGTGLGKLFF.

This clonotype showed up just a few times. The chain combines TRBV4-1 with TRBJ1-2; TRBD1 agrees at 7 bases. J lost 6 bases, V lost 3 bases, and 1 base had no gene match. The germline V gene has CDR1 MGHRA and CDR2 YSYEKL. The CDR3 is 12 residues long. The CDR3 region is CASSQTGNGYTF. Here the CDR3 DNA reads TGCGCCAGCAGCCAGACAGGGAATGGCTACACCTTC.